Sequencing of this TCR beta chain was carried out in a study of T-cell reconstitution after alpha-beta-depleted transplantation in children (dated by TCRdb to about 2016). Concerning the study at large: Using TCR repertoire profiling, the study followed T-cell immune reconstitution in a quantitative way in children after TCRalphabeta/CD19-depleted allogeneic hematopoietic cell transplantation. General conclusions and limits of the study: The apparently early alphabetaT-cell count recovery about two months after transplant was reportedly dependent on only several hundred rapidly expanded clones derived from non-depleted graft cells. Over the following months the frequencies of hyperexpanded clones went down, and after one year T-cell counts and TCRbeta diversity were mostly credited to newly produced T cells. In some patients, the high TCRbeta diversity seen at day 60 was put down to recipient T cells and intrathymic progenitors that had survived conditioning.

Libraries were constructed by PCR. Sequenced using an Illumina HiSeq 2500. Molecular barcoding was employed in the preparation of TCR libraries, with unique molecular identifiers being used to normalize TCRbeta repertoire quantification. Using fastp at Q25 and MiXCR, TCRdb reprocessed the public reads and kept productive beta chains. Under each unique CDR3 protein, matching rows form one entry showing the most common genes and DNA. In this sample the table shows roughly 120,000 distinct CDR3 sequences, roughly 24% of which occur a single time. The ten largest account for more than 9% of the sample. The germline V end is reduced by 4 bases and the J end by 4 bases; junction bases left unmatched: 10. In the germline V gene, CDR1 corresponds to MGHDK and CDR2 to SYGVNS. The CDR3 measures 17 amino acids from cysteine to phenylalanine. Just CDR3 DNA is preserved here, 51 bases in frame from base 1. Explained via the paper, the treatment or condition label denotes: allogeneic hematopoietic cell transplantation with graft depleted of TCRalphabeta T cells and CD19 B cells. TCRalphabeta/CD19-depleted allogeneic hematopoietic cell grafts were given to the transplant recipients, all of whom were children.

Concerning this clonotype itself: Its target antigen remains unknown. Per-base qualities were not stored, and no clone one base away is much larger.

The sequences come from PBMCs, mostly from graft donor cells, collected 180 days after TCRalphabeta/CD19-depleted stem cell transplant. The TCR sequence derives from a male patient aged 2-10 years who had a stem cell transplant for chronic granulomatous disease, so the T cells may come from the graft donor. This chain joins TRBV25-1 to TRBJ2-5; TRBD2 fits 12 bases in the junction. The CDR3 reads CASSARTSGTLRETQYF. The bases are TGTGCCAGCAGTGCTCGGACTAGCGGGACACTGAGAGAGACCCAGTACTTC.